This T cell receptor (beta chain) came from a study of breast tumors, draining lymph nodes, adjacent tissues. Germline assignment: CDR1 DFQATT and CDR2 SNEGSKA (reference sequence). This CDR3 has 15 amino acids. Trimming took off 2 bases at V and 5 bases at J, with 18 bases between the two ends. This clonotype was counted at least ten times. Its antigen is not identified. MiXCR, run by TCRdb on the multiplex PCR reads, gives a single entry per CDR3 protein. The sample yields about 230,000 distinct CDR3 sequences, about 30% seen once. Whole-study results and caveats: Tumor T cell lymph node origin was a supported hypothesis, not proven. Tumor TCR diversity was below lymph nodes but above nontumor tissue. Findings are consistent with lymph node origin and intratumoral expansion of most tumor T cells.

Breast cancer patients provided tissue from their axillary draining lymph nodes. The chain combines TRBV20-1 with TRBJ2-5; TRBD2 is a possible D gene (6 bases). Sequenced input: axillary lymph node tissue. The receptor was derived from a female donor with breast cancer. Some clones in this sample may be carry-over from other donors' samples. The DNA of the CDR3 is TGCAGTGCTAGATCTCCTATAGCGGAGCGGGAGACCCAGTACTTC. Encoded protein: CSARSPIAERETQYF.